The clone carrying this T cell receptor beta chain was detected ten times or more. The target antigen is unknown. This CDR3 is 14 amino acids long. Germline V gene data show CDR1 as DFQATT and CDR2 as SNEGSKA (reference sequence). Trimming took 0 bases from V and 11 from J, leaving 19 bases between them. These data belong to a study of T-cell memory formation after mild COVID-19. Overall study findings and caveats: Those CD4+ clones that contracted were mainly in CM and EM (CD8+ ones in EMRA). The study found balanced CD4/CD8 in clones contracting day 15 to 85 and a CD4+ lean in later expanders. Some responding clones appeared in pre-infection memory, suggesting cross-reactive memory joined.

From 5'RACE with constant-segment primers came TCR alpha and TCR beta cDNA libraries that carried sample barcodes and UMIs. TCRdb recomputed calls from the 5' RACE reads with MiXCR, one row per CDR3 protein. The data hold roughly 350,000 distinct CDR3 sequences, with approximately 15% observed a single time. This clonotype originated in a man aged 18 to 30 who had mild COVID-19 (a few samples of this study predate the infection). Cell type and time point are not known. This rearrangement joins TRBV20-1 to TRBJ1-1; D is possibly TRBD1 (6 bases). Material for sequencing was PBMCs or a T cell subset sorted from them (not recorded which). Written as DNA, the CDR3 is TGCAGTGCTAGAGACACAGGGTTCCTGTCCCGGGCTTTCTTT. This sequence encodes CSARDTGFLSRAFF.